The clone carrying this TCR beta chain showed up just a few times. The assay was immunoSEQ multiplex PCR, and TCRdb's table has in-frame clones only and misses some. Altogether over 250,000 clones are present, approximately 90% being singletons, with the ten largest covering approximately 6.5%. During active infection, Seattle patients enrolled and were then monitored through disease. CDR1 SGHDN and CDR2 FVKESK come from the germline V gene. Trimming shortened V by 2 bases and J by 6 bases, and 11 bases separated the two germline ends. This CDR3 comprises 13 residues. The data were taken from a study of blood T cell repertoires in COVID-19.

Sequencing input: peripheral blood. The receptor was derived from a woman in her forties or fifties with COVID-19, enrolled during active disease. J is TRBJ2-7 and V is TRBV14; D perhaps matches TRBD1 (6 bases). The CDR3 loop is CASSQTGFSEQYF. Here the CDR3 DNA reads TGTGCCAGCAGCCAAACAGGGTTCAGCGAGCAGTACTTC.